The 13 T cell receptor beta chains below all came from one sample that was sequenced in a study of response to subunit inactivated influenza vaccine (dated 2018 in TCRdb). Libraries were constructed by RT-PCR. Sequencing was performed on an Illumina HiSeq 2500. TCRdb handled the public reads itself, with Q25 trimming in fastp and clone calling in MiXCR, and kept productive beta chains. A single entry per CDR3 protein holds the most common genes and DNA from its merged rows. This sample gives around 570,000 distinct CDR3 sequences in total; about 7.6% of them show up just once. The leading ten clones occupy approximately 13% of the sample. The sample was PBMCs from blood, taken roughly 24 months after vaccination. These receptors were collected from a man aged 45-69 years who received an inactivated influenza vaccine. Donor details come from another sample of the same person, matched by shared clones.

This clonotype appeared many times. The chain has TRBV5-1 and TRBJ2-3, with TRBD1 matching over 7 bases. After removal of 3 bases from V and 4 bases from J, the junction contained 8 bases not matched to a gene. Germline assignment: CDR1 SGHRS and CDR2 YFSETQ. This CDR3 has 15 residues. CDR3 amino acids: CASSSTTGTADTQYF. The CDR3 DNA sequence: TGCGCCAGCAGCTCCACGACAGGGACGGCAGATACGCAGTATTTT.

This clonotype was picked up a small number of times. This chain uses TRBV5-4 with TRBJ2-2; 7 nucleotides align to TRBD1. V gave up 4 bases and J gave up 4 bases; unmatched junction bases: 10. This CDR3 comprises 16 residues. CDR1 and CDR2 from the germline V gene are SGHNT and YYREEE (reference sequence). The CDR3 region is CASSLQQGSVTGELFF. For the CDR3, the DNA is TGTGCCAGCAGCCTCCAACAGGGGAGTGTCACCGGGGAGCTGTTTTTT. The full variable domain, with the rest looked up from reference TRBV5-4 and TRBJ2-2, is ETGVTQSPTHLIKTRGQQVTLRCSSQSGHNTVSWYQQALGQGPQFIFQYYREEENGRGNFPPRFSGLQFPNYSSELNVNALELDDSALYLCASSLQQGSVTGELFFGEGSRLTVL.

The chain uses TRBV27 and TRBJ1-2; possible D gene TRBD1, 5 bases. Per the germline V gene, CDR1 is MNHEY and CDR2 is SMNVEV (reference sequence). The CDR3 length is 16 residues. Deletions cut 3 bases from V and 4 bases from J, with 18 bases between. CDR3 in amino acids: CASSFSTGRGGYGYTF. CDR3 sequence (DNA): TGTGCCAGCAGTTTCTCCACGGGACGGGGTGGCTATGGCTACACCTTC.

This clonotype was seen ten or more times. The J gene is TRBJ2-1, the V gene TRBV28; D may be TRBD1 (6 bases). V was trimmed by 2 bases and J by 0 bases, leaving 8 bases between them. The germline V gene encodes CDR1 MDHEN and CDR2 SYDVKM. The CDR3 is 15 residues long. The CDR3 nucleotides read TGTGCCAGCAGTTTAGGGGGCGACTCCTACAATGAGCAGTTCTTC. Protein product: CASSLGGDSYNEQFF.

This clonotype was recorded many times. The CDR3 loop reads CASSEYKGGSQETQYF. Written as DNA, the CDR3 is TGTGCCAGCAGTGAATACAAGGGGGGCTCTCAAGAGACCCAGTACTTC. The J gene is TRBJ2-5, the V gene TRBV25-1; D may correspond to TRBD1 or TRBD2 (6 bases each). The CDR3 contains 16 residues. Germline V gene sequence: CDR1 MGHDK, CDR2 SYGVNS. Trimming cost V 0 bases and J 2 bases, with 13 bases left between them.

This clonotype was detected a few times. V and J are TRBV19 and TRBJ2-2; 9 bases line up with TRBD1. The CDR3 sequence is 18 residues long. Germline trimming cut 5 bases from V and 5 bases from J; bases unmatched to any gene: 15. Germline V CDR1 and CDR2: LNHDA, SQIVND (reference sequence). CDR3: CASSPNGGYRGQTGELFF. For the CDR3, the DNA is TGTGCCAGTAGTCCAAATGGGGGATACAGGGGGCAAACCGGGGAGCTGTTTTTT.

This clonotype showed up just a few times. This chain links TRBV5-6 with TRBJ2-7; maybe TRBD2 (5 bases). Germline V gene data show CDR1 as SGHDT and CDR2 as YYEEEE. The length of the CDR3 is 13 residues. Trimming shortened V by 5 bases and J by 2 bases, and 11 bases separated the two germline ends. The CDR3 DNA reads TGTGCCAGCAGGGGGAGCCCTGCCTACGAGCAGTACTTC. It codes for CASRGSPAYEQYF.

This clonotype was seen at least ten times. V gene TRBV5-1 combines with J gene TRBJ2-1; either TRBD1 or TRBD2 may fit D (6 bases each). V dropped 3 bases and J dropped 6 bases, with 13 bases sitting between them. Germline V gene sequence: CDR1 SGHRS, CDR2 YFSETQ. This CDR3 comprises 14 residues. CDR3 bases: TGCGCCAGCAGCTCAGGAGAGGGGGGCAATGAGCAGTTCTTC. As protein: CASSSGEGGNEQFF. The full variable domain, in which reference TRBV5-1 and TRBJ2-1 provide the parts outside the CDR3, is KAGVTQTPRYLIKTRGQQVTLSCSPISGHRSVSWYQQTPGQGLQFLFEYFSETQRNKGNFPGRFSGRQFSNSRSEMNVSTLELGDSALYLCASSSGEGGNEQFFGPGTRLTVL.

The chain joins TRBV28 to TRBJ1-2; the match to TRBD1 covers 7 bases. Trimming at V came to 5 bases and at J to 8 bases, leaving 2 bases not matched to a gene. The CDR3 totals 11 residues. CDR1 and CDR2 from the germline V gene are MDHEN and SYDVKM. Here the CDR3 reads CASSDRAGYTF. The CDR3 region has the DNA TGTGCCAGCAGTGACAGGGCGGGCTACACCTTC.

V is TRBV11-2 and J is TRBJ1-2; tentatively, D is TRBD1 (6 bases). V lost 0 bases and J 5 bases, leaving 13 bases between the germline ends. CDR3 size: 15 residues. The germline V gene has CDR1 SGHAT and CDR2 FQNNGV. Here the CDR3 reads CASSLDRQVAYGYTF. CDR3 nucleotide sequence: TGTGCCAGCAGCTTAGATCGACAGGTGGCATATGGCTACACCTTC.

This clonotype was picked up many times. The genes are TRBV3-1 and TRBJ1-2; tentatively, D is TRBD1 (5 bases). CDR3 length equals 15 residues. Germline CDR1 is LGHDT and CDR2 is YNNKEL (reference sequence). Trimming stripped 1 base from V and 7 bases from J, with 16 bases between. CDR3: CASSQVNRGKAGYTF. DNA for the CDR3: TGTGCCAGCAGCCAAGTTAATCGGGGGAAGGCTGGCTACACCTTC.

The table lists this clonotype with a few counts. The V call is TRBV5-1, the J call TRBJ2-5; D may be TRBD1 or TRBD2 (5 bases each). V was clipped by 4 bases and J by 2 bases, with 15 bases between them. The germline V gene encodes CDR1 SGHRS and CDR2 YFSETQ. This CDR3 is 15 amino acids long. The chain's CDR3 is CASSTTTGTQETQYF. In DNA form, the CDR3 reads TGCGCCAGCAGCACAACCACCGGGACGCAAGAGACCCAGTACTTC.

V gene TRBV28 combines with J gene TRBJ2-7; D might be TRBD2 (5 bases). Trimming stripped 2 bases from V and 3 bases from J, with 8 bases between. This CDR3 spans 13 amino acids. Germline V gene data show CDR1 as MDHEN and CDR2 as SYDVKM. Written as DNA, the CDR3 is TGTGCCAGCAGTTTAACTAGGGACTACGAGCAGTACTTC. This gives the protein CASSLTRDYEQYF.